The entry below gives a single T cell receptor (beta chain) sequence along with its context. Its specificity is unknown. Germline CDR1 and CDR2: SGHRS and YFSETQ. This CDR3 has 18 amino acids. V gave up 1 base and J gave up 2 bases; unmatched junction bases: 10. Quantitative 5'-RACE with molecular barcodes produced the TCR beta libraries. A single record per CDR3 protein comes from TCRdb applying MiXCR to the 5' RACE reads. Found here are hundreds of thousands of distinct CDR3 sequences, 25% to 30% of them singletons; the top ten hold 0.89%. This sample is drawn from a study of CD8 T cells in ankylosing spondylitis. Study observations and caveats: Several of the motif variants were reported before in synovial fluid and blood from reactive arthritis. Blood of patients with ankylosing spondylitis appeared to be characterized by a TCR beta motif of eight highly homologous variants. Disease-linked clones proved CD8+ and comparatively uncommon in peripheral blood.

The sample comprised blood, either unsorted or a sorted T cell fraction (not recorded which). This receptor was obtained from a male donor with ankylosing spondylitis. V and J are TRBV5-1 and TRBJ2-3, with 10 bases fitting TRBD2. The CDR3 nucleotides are TGCGCCAGCAGCTTGCTTCCTAGCGGGAGTGAGGACACAGATACGCAGTATTTT. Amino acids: CASSLLPSGSEDTDTQYF.